These 27 T cell receptor beta chains were all obtained from the same sample, sequenced in a study of tumor-infiltrating lymphocytes in glioblastoma multiforme. TCR beta libraries were built from RNA through three nested multiplex PCR rounds using modified ARM-PCR. TCRdb independently ran MiXCR on the multiplex PCR reads; one entry per CDR3 protein. In the table there are over 8,000 distinct CDR3 sequences, about 70% of which are singletons. The sequencing input was brain tumor tissue. The receptors derive from a male donor with glioblastoma.

The CDR3 here is CSSRDRVSYNEQFF. The CDR3 DNA is TGCAGTTCAAGAGACAGGGTCTCCTACAATGAGCAGTTCTTC. The rearrangement uses TRBV20-1 and TRBJ2-1; 7 nucleotides align to TRBD1. The germline gives CDR1 DFQATT, CDR2 SNEGSKA (reference sequence). Losses at the gene ends were 8 bases for V and 0 bases for J; bases not matched to a gene: 7. This CDR3 has 14 residues.

This clonotype is a singleton in its sample. The missing conserved phenylalanine or tryptophan at the end of this CDR3 makes a read error likely. The V and J genes are TRBV11-3 and TRBJ1-1, with D maybe TRBD1 (5 bases). This CDR3 contains 16 residues. Germline CDR1 and CDR2: SGHNT and YENEEA. Trimming pared 3 bases from V and 6 bases from J, leaving 20 bases between. Written as DNA, the CDR3 is TGTGCCAGCAGCTTCAAGGGTGCAGGGCTTAACGCTGAAGCTTTCCTT. Translation gives CASSFKGAGLNAEAFL.

With respect to this clonotype: It is likely a read error, because the conserved phenylalanine at the end of the CDR3 is missing. V is TRBV29-1 and J is TRBJ2-1; tentative D call: TRBD1 (6 bases). The CDR3 spans 14 residues. CDR1 and CDR2 from the germline V gene are SQVTM and ANQGSEA. CDR3 residues: CSVGGRQGRNDQFV. CDR3 nucleotides: TGCAGCGTTGGGGGGCGGCAGGGGCGCAATGACCAGTTCGTC.

This chain uses TRBV10-1 with TRBJ2-7; D not resolved. The V gene lost 0 bases and the J gene lost 2 bases, with 14 bases spanning the gap. The CDR3 spans 16 residues. From germline, CDR1 is WNHNN and CDR2 SYGVQD (reference sequence). The CDR3: CASSESTRDNTYEQYV. The CDR3 DNA follows: TGCGCCAGCAGTGAGTCGACTCGCGACAATACCTACGAGCAGTACGTC.

The chain recombines TRBV12-3 or TRBV12-4 with TRBJ1-6; tentatively, D is TRBD1 (5 bases). The CDR3 has 14 residues. V was shortened by 6 bases and J by 7 bases, with 13 bases between the two germline ends. For the CDR3, the DNA is TGTGCCAGCAGGGCCGGGACGGTAAATTCACCCCTCCACTTT. Translating it yields CASRAGTVNSPLHF.

For this clonotype: At one end, the junction sequence differs from germline, possibly due to a read error. V and J are TRBV11-2 and TRBJ1-3, with D perhaps matching TRBD1 (5 bases). The CDR3 runs 14 residues. Germline V gene sequence: CDR1 SGHAT, CDR2 FQNNGV. CDR3: CASSLSRELNAIYF. In nucleotides, the CDR3 is TGTGCGAGCAGCCTGTCCAGGGAGCTGAACGCCATATATTTT. Supplemented by reference TRBV11-2 and TRBJ1-3, the full variable domain reads EAGVAQSPRYKIIEKRQSVAFWCNPISGHATLYWYQQILGQGPKLLIQFQNNGVVDDSQLPKDRFSAERLKGVDSTLKIQPAKLEDSAVYLCASSLSRELNAIYFGEGSWLTVV.

As for this clonotype: Germline and junction disagree at one end, which may indicate a read error. The rearrangement joins TRBV20-1 to TRBJ2-1; 11 bases map to TRBD2. The CDR3 runs 17 residues. From germline, CDR1 is DFQATT and CDR2 SNEGSKA (reference sequence). The DNA of the CDR3 is TGCAGTGCTCCAGACTATACTAGCGGGAGTACCTACAATGAGCAGCTCTTC. It specifies CSAPDYTSGSTYNEQLF.

The rearrangement joins TRBV29-1 to TRBJ1-3, with 7 nucleotides matching TRBD1. Germline-derived CDR1 and CDR2 are SQVTM and ANQGSEA. This CDR3 spans 13 amino acids. J lost 1 base, V lost 4 bases, and 1 base had no gene match. The CDR3 DNA is TGCAGCGTTGGACAGGGATCTGGAAACACCATATATTTT. Translation gives CSVGQGSGNTIYF.

The rearrangement uses TRBV20-1 and TRBJ2-7, with 8 bases that match TRBD2. The junction had 13 bases not matched to a gene; V was cut back by 2 bases and J by 7 bases. This CDR3 region has 15 residues. Germline V gives CDR1 DFQATT, CDR2 SNEGSKA (reference sequence). The CDR3: CSARFGGTRGDEQYF. The CDR3 DNA reads as TGCAGTGCTAGATTTGGAGGGACTAGAGGGGATGAGCAGTACTTC.

The V gene is TRBV11-2, the J gene TRBJ1-3; D perhaps matches TRBD1 (5 bases). V was pared by 8 bases and J by 9 bases, with 20 bases between. The CDR3 has 14 residues. Germline-derived CDR1 and CDR2 are SGHAT and FQNNGV. CDR3 sequence reads: CASGQSRELSTIYF. CDR3 nucleotide sequence: TGTGCCAGCGGCCAGTCCAGGGAGCTCAGCACCATATATTTT.

This clonotype occurred once. The chain is built from TRBV29-1 and TRBJ2-1; 7 nucleotides agree with TRBD2. V lost 6 bases, J lost 4 bases, and 6 bases stayed unmatched. The length of the CDR3 is 13 residues. Germline V gives CDR1 SQVTM, CDR2 ANQGSEA. CDR3 coding DNA: TGCAGCGTCCCGAGCGGGATATACAATGAGCAGTTCTTC. Encoded protein: CSVPSGIYNEQFF.

Points on this clonotype: A much larger clone differs from this one at a single base, so this may be a read error. The CDR3 reads CDSTLKRLMAGGYNEQFF. The CDR3 region has the DNA TGTGACAGCACCCTCAAGCGGTTAATGGCGGGAGGATACAATGAGCAGTTCTTC. This chain links TRBV6-6 with TRBJ2-1, with 8 bases identical to TRBD2. This CDR3 is 18 amino acids long. Germline V gene sequence: CDR1 MNHNY, CDR2 SVGAGI (reference sequence).

The rearrangement joins TRBV6-2 or TRBV6-3 to TRBJ2-5; D is unclear. This CDR3 region has 11 residues. Germline V CDR1 and CDR2: MNHEY, SVGEGT. Trimming cost V 6 bases and J 5 bases, with 7 bases left between them. CDR3 in DNA: TGTGCCAGCAGACAGTCCGAGACCCAGTACTTC. Amino acids: CASRQSETQYF.

By share, this clonotype ranks as medium-sized. The chain is built from TRBV6-1 and TRBJ2-7, with 10 bases fitting TRBD1. The CDR3 runs 15 residues. The V segment lost 6 bases and the J segment 0 bases; nucleotides outside the gene matches: 5. Germline CDR1 reads MNHNS; CDR2 reads SASEGT. CDR3: CASRLDRGISYEQYF. As DNA, the CDR3 is TGTGCCAGCAGATTGGACAGGGGGATCTCCTACGAGCAGTACTTC.

This clonotype was seen many times. The rearrangement links TRBV5-1 to TRBJ2-7; TRBD2 matches 8 bases. CDR3 length: 16 residues. Germline values: CDR1 SGHRS, CDR2 YFSETQ. V shed 0 bases and J 2 bases; nucleotides not matched to a gene: 7. The chain's CDR3 is CASSLAGGRSTYEQYF. The CDR3 DNA reads as TGCGCCAGCAGCTTGGCTGGCGGGAGGTCTACCTACGAGCAGTACTTC.

Regarding this clonotype: The conserved final phenylalanine or tryptophan is absent from the CDR3, which likely points to a read error. The genes are TRBV7-8 and TRBJ1-1; a weak D match, TRBD1 (5 bases). V dropped 0 bases and J dropped 7 bases, with 15 bases sitting between them. The CDR3 has 15 residues. The germline gives CDR1 SGHVS, CDR2 FQNEAQ. The CDR3 DNA reads as TGTGCCAGCAGCTTAGCTTGGGGGGAACAGCGTGAAGCTTTCATT. Translated, it gives CASSLAWGEQREAFI.

This clonotype was seen ten or more times. V gene TRBV7-9 combines with J gene TRBJ2-1; 13 bases agree with TRBD2. This CDR3 is built from 17 residues. Per the germline V gene, CDR1 is SEHNR and CDR2 is FQNEAQ (reference sequence). With 6 bases clipped from V and 4 bases from J, the junction kept 9 bases outside the gene matches. This CDR3 reads CASRSTSGRTLYNEQFF. The CDR3 DNA reads as TGTGCCAGCAGGTCGACTAGCGGGAGGACACTTTACAATGAGCAGTTCTTC.

This clonotype has a count of ten or more. This CDR3 is CASNLGGQGATEAFF. The CDR3 region has the DNA TGTGCCAGCAACCTGGGGGGACAGGGGGCCACTGAAGCTTTCTTT. This chain joins TRBV7-9 and TRBJ1-1, with 12 bases lining up with TRBD1. Germline loops: CDR1 SEHNR, CDR2 FQNEAQ (reference sequence). V trimming: 7 bases; J trimming: 4 bases; junction bases outside the gene matches: 7. The CDR3 consists of 15 residues. Based on the CDR3 plus reference TRBV7-9 and TRBJ1-1, the full variable domain is DTGVSQNPRHKITKRGQNVTFRCDPISEHNRLYWYRQTLGQGPEFLTYFQNEAQLEKSRLLSDRFSAERPKGSFSTLEIQRTEQGDSAMYLCASNLGGQGATEAFFGQGTRLTVV.

This clonotype was counted a single time. This CDR3 fails to terminate in the conserved phenylalanine or tryptophan, so it likely reflects a read error. The rearrangement joins TRBV11-2 to TRBJ2-3; the D gene could be TRBD1 or TRBD2 (5 bases each). V was pared by 0 bases and J by 4 bases, with 8 bases between. The germline gives CDR1 SGHAT, CDR2 FQNNGV. The CDR3 spans 14 residues. CDR3 in amino acids: CASSLEGTADTQYY. The CDR3 region has the DNA TGTGCCAGCAGCTTAGAGGGGACGGCAGATACGCAGTATTAT.

The chain recombines TRBV7-9 with TRBJ1-2; 9 bases fit TRBD1. Germline CDR1 and CDR2: SEHNR and FQNEAQ (reference sequence). J lost 7 bases, V lost 5 bases, and 5 bases had no gene match. The CDR3 length is 13 residues. The CDR3 DNA is TGTGCCAGCAGCGGATCGACAGGGGGTGGCTACACCTTC. Its translation is CASSGSTGGGYTF.

The chain couples TRBV29-1 to TRBJ1-1; D call uncertain. Germline V lookup: CDR1 SQVTM, CDR2 ANQGSEA. The CDR3 sequence is 11 residues long. The ends were cut back, 4 bases at V and 1 base at J, with 4 bases in the middle. CDR3 nucleotides: TGCAGCGTTGTGCCGAACACTGAAGCTTTCTTT. It translates to CSVVPNTEAFF.

The rearrangement links TRBV11-2 to TRBJ1-2; 8 bases map to TRBD1. V gave up 1 base and J gave up 8 bases; unmatched junction bases: 9. The CDR3 totals 15 residues. CDR1 and CDR2 from the germline V gene are SGHAT and FQNNGV. The CDR3 region is CASSLARQGLDGYTF. CDR3 nucleotides: TGTGCCAGCAGCTTAGCCCGACAGGGGTTGGACGGCTACACCTTC.

By share of the sample, this clonotype is medium-sized. This chain uses TRBV20-1 with TRBJ2-7, with D perhaps matching TRBD2 (6 bases). Germline-derived CDR1 and CDR2 are DFQATT and SNEGSKA (reference sequence). The CDR3 loop spans 15 amino acids. V lost 0 bases and J lost 6, with 18 bases in between. The CDR3 reads CSARDSVYLGSEQYF. In DNA form, the CDR3 reads TGCAGTGCTAGAGATTCGGTATATCTCGGGAGCGAGCAGTACTTC.

The rearrangement joins TRBV11-3 to TRBJ2-1; no reliable D call. The CDR3 covers 15 residues. In germline, CDR1 is SGHNT, CDR2 YENEEA. V lost 2 bases to trimming and J lost 0 bases, with 8 bases between them. CDR3 nucleotides: TGTGCCAGCAGCTTATATGGTAGCTCCTACAATGAGCAGTTCTTC. Translating it yields CASSLYGSSYNEQFF.

The gene calls are TRBV4-2 and TRBJ1-6, with TRBD1 matching 7 bases. CDR1 and CDR2 from the germline V gene are LGHNA and YNFKEQ. CDR3 length: 16 residues. Trimming removed 5 bases from V and 3 bases from J; junction bases left unmatched: 7. The CDR3 protein is CASSATGVLYNSPLHF. CDR3 DNA: TGTGCCAGCAGCGCAACAGGGGTTCTCTATAATTCACCCCTCCACTTT.

In regard to this clonotype: A much larger clone lies a single base off, so this may be a read error. The rearrangement uses TRBV6-5 and TRBJ2-5; D not certain. The CDR3 is 16 amino acids. Trimming cost V 1 base and J 5 bases, with 17 bases left between them. The germline V gene has CDR1 MNHEY and CDR2 SVGAGI. In DNA form, the CDR3 reads TGTGCCAGCAGTTACTACCCAGTGAGAGTAGAGGAGACCCAGTACTTC. Translating it yields CASSYYPVRVEETQYF.

Regarding this clonotype: At one boundary the junction diverges from the germline segment, which might be a read error. V gene TRBV11-1 combines with J gene TRBJ1-1; D not certain. The germline gives CDR1 SGHAT, CDR2 FQDESV (reference sequence). CDR3 length: 12 residues. In nucleotides, the CDR3 is TGTGGCAGCAGCTTAGTACAGACTGAAGCTTTCTTT. Its protein product is CGSSLVQTEAFF.